Sequencing of this T cell receptor (beta chain) was carried out in a study of CD8+CD57+ T cells in acquired aplastic anemia. Study in general: Quantities of DNA derived from sorted CD4+ and CD8+ cells averaged approximately 3 ug.

Germline assignment: CDR1 SGHRS and CDR2 YFSETQ. The CDR3 covers 15 residues. V was pared by 4 bases and J by 4 bases, with 17 bases between. General observations from the study: No significant patient-versus-control difference appeared in CD8+ Simpson's diversity. Patients shared around 30 CD8+ CDR3 sequences with controls.

With regard to this clonotype: Antigen: not known.

All sequencing subjects had displayed CD8+CD57+ cell expansion on flow cytometry. Each of the patients presented with severe acquired aplastic anemia. The template used for profiling TCR beta VDJ and CDR3 was genomic DNA. MiXCR, applied by TCRdb to the reads, yields one record per CDR3 protein. The table records about 200,000 distinct CDR3 sequences, 65% of them present only once. This chain connects TRBV5-1 to TRBJ1-2; a possible D gene is TRBD1 (6 bases). Sequenced input: sorted CD4+, CD8+, or CD8+CD57+ T cells (not recorded which) from PBMCs. The TCR was taken from a human donor with aplastic anemia. CDR3 region: CASSPSGGHLYGYTF. The CDR3 nucleotides are TGCGCCAGCAGCCCCAGTGGGGGACATCTCTATGGCTACACCTTC.